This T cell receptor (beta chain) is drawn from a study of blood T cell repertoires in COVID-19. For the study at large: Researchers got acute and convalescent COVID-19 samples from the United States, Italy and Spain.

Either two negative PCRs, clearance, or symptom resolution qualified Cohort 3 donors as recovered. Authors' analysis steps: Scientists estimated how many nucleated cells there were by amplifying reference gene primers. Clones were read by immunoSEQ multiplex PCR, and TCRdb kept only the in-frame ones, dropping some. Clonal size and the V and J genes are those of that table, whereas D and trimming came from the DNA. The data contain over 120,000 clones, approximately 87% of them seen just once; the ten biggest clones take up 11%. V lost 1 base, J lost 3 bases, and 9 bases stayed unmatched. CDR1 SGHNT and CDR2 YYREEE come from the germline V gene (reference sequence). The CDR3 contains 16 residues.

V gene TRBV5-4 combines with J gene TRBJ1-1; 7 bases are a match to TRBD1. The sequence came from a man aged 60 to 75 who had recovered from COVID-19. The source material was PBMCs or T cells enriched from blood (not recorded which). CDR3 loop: CASSLSGRQGDTEAFF. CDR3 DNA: TGTGCCAGCAGCTTGTCGGGGAGACAGGGAGACACTGAAGCTTTCTTT.